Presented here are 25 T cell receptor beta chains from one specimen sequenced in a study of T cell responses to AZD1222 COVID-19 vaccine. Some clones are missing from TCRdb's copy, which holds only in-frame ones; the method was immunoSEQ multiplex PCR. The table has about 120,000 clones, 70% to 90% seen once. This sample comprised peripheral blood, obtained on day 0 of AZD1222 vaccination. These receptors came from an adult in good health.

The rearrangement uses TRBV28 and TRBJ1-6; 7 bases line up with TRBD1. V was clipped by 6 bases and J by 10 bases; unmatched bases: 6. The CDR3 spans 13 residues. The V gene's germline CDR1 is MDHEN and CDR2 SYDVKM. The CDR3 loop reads CASRPGQSSPLHF. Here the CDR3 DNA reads TGTGCCAGCAGGCCGGGACAGTCATCACCCCTCCACTTT.

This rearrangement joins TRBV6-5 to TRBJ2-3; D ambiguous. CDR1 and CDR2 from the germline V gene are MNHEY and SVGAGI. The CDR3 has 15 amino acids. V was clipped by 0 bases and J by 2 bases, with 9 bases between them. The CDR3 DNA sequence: TGTGCCAGCAGTTACTCGAAATATTTCACAGATACGCAGTATTTT. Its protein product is CASSYSKYFTDTQYF.

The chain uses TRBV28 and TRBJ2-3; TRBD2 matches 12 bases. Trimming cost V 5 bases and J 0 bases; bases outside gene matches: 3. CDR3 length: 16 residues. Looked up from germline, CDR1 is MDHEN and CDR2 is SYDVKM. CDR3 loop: CASSPGLAGSTDTQYF. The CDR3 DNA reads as TGTGCCAGCAGTCCAGGACTAGCGGGGAGCACAGATACGCAGTATTTT.

The CDR3 DNA reads as TGTGCCAGCAGCTCCGCCGGGACCTACTATAGCAATCAGCCCCAGCATTTT. It encodes CASSSAGTYYSNQPQHF. The chain combines TRBV5-8 with TRBJ1-5, with D maybe TRBD1 (5 bases). The CDR3 covers 17 residues. Germline loops: CDR1 SGHTS, CDR2 YDEGEE. V lost 3 bases, J lost 0 bases, and 16 bases lay in between.

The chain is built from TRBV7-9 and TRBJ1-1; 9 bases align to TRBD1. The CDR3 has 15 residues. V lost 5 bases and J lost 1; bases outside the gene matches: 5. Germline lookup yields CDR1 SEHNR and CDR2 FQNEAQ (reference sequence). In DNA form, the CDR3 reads TGTGCCAGCAGCGTGACAGGGGGTAAGAACACTGAAGCTTTCTTT. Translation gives CASSVTGGKNTEAFF. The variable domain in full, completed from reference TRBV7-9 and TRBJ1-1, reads DTGVSQNPRHKITKRGQNVTFRCDPISEHNRLYWYRQTLGQGPEFLTYFQNEAQLEKSRLLSDRFSAERPKGSFSTLEIQRTEQGDSAMYLCASSVTGGKNTEAFFGQGTRLTVV.

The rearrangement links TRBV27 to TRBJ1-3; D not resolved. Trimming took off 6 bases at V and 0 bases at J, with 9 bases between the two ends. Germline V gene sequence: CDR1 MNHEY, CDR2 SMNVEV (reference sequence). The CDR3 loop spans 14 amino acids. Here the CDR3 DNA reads TGTGCCAGCAGGTCACTGAGCTCTGGAAACACCATATATTTT. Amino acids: CASRSLSSGNTIYF.

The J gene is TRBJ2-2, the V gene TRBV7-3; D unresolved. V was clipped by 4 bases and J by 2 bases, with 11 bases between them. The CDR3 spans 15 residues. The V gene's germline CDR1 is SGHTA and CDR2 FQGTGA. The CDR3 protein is CASSYSGPNTGELFF. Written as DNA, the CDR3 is TGTGCCAGCAGCTACTCGGGTCCAAACACCGGGGAGCTGTTTTTT.

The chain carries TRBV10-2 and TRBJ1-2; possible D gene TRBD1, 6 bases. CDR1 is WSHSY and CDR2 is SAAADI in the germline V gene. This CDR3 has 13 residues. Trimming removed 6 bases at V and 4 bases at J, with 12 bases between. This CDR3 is CASRNREGYGYTF. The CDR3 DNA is TGCGCCAGCAGAAACAGGGAGGGCTATGGCTACACCTTC.

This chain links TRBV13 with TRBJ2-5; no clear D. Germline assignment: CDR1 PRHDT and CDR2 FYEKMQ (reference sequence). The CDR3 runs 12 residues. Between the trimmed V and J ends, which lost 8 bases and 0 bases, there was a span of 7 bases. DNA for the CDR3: TGTGCCAGCGGCTCAAACCAAGAGACCCAGTACTTC. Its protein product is CASGSNQETQYF.

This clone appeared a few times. CDR3: CASSLAAGWEGQPQHF. The CDR3 region has the DNA TGTGCCAGCAGCTTAGCGGCAGGATGGGAGGGTCAGCCCCAGCATTTT. The chain combines TRBV7-2 with TRBJ1-5; D is uncertain. The V end was cut by 0 bases, the J end by 6 bases, with 15 bases between. Germline CDR1 and CDR2: SGHTA and FQGNSA. The CDR3 sequence is 16 residues long. The full variable domain, its missing parts supplied by reference TRBV7-2 and TRBJ1-5, is GAGVSQSPSNKVTEKGKDVELRCDPISGHTALYWYRQSLGQGLEFLIYFQGNSAPDKSGLPSDRFSAERTGGSVSTLTIQRTQQEDSAVYLCASSLAAGWEGQPQHFGDGTRLSIL.

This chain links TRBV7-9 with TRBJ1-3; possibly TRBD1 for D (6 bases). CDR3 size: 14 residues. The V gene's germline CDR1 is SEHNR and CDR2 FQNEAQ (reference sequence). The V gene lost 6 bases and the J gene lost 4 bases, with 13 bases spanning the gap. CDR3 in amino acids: CASRTDREGNTIYF. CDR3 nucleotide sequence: TGTGCCAGCAGGACGGACAGAGAAGGAAACACCATATATTTT.

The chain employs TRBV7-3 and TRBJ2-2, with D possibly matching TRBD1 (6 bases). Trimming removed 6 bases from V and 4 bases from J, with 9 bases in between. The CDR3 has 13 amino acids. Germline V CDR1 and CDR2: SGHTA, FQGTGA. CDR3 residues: CASRGAGTGELFF. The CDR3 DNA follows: TGTGCCAGCAGGGGGGCGGGCACCGGGGAGCTGTTTTTT.

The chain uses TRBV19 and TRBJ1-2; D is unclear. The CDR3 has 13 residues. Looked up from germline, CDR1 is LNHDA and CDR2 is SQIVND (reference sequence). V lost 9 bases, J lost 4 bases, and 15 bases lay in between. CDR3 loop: CASAAGSGYGYTF. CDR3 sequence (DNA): TGTGCCAGCGCGGCTGGTTCGGGCTATGGCTACACCTTC.

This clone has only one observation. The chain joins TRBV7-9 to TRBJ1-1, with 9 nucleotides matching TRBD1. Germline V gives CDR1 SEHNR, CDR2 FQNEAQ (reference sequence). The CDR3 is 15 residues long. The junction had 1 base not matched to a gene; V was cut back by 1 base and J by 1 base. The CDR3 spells CASSLGTGANTEAFF. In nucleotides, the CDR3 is TGTGCCAGCAGCTTAGGGACAGGGGCGAACACTGAAGCTTTCTTT.

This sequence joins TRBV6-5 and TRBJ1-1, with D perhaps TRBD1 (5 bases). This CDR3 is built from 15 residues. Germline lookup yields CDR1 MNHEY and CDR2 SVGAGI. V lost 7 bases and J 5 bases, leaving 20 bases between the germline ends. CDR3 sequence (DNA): TGTGCCAGCACCCCCCCCGGGGCGTCGGAGACTGAAGCTTTCTTT. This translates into CASTPPGASETEAFF.

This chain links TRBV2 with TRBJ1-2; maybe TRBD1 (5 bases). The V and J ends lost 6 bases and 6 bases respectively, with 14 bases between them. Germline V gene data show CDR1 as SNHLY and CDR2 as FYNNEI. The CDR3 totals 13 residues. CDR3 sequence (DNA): TGTGCCAGCAGAGTGAGGGGTGGGGATGGCTACACCTTC. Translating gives CASRVRGGDGYTF.

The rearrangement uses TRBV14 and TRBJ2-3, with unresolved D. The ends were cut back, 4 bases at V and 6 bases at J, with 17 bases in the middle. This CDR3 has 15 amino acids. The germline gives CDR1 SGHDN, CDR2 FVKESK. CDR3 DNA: TGTGCCAGCAGCCCCGGGTCTATAGAGTGGGATACGCAGTATTTT. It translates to CASSPGSIEWDTQYF.

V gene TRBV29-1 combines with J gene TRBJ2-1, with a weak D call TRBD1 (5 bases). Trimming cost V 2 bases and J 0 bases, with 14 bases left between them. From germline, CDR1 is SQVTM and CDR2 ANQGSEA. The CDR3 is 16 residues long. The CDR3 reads CSVELLADSSYNEQFF. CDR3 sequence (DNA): TGCAGCGTTGAATTGTTGGCCGACAGCTCCTACAATGAGCAGTTCTTC.

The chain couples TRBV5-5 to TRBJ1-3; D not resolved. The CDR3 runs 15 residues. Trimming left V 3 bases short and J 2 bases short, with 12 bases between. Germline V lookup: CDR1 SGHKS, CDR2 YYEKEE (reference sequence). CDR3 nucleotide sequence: TGTGCCAGCAGCTGGCTTGGAGGCACTGGAAACACCATATATTTT. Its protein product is CASSWLGGTGNTIYF. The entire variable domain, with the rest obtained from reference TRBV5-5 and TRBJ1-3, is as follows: DAGVTQSPTHLIKTRGQQVTLRCSPISGHKSVSWYQQVLGQGPQFIFQYYEKEERGRGNFPDRFSARQFPNYSSELNVNALLLGDSALYLCASSWLGGTGNTIYFGEGSWLTVV.

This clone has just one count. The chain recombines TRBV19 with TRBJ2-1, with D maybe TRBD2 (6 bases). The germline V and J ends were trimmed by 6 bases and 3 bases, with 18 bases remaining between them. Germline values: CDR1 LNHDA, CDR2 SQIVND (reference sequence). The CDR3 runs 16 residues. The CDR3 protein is CASSYGRGTDYNEQFF. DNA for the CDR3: TGTGCCAGTAGCTACGGTCGGGGGACTGACTACAATGAGCAGTTCTTC.

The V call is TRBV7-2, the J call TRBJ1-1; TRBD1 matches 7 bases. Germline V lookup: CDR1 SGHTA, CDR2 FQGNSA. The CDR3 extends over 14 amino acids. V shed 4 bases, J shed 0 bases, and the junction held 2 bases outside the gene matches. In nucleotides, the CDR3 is TGTGCCAGCAGCTGGGGACAGATGAACACTGAAGCTTTCTTT. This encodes CASSWGQMNTEAFF.

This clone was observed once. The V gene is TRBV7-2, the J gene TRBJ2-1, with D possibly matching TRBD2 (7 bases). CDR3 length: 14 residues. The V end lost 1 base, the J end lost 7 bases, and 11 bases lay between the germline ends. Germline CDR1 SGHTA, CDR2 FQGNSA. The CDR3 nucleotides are TGTGCCAGCAGCTTAGTTGCGGGGGCTAATGAGCAGTTCTTC. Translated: CASSLVAGANEQFF.

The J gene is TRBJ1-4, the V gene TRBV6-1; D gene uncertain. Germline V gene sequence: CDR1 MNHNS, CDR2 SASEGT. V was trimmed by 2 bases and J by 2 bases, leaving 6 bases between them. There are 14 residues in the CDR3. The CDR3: CASSEIGTNEKLFF. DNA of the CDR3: TGTGCCAGCAGTGAAATAGGTACTAATGAAAAACTGTTTTTT.

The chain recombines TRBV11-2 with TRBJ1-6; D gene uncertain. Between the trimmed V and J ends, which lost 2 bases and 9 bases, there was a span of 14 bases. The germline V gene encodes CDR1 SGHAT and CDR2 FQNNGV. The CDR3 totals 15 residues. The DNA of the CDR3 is TGTGCCAGCAGCTTAAATTTTGGTCGACTTTCACCCCTCCACTTT. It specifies CASSLNFGRLSPLHF.

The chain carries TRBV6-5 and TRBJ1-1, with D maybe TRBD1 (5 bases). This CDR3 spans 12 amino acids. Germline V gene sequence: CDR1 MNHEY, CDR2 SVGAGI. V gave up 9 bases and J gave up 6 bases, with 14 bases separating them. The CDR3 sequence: CARGVRAAEAFF. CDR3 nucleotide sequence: TGTGCCAGGGGGGTTCGCGCCGCTGAAGCTTTCTTT.